Sequencing of this T cell receptor (beta chain) was carried out in a study of cytomegalovirus exposure and HLA in healthy donors. Study summary: The 120 or so validation repertoires, a later analysis reported, used the same platform as the roughly 710 first-cohort repertoires.

Germline lookup yields CDR1 SGHRS and CDR2 YFSETQ. Between the trimmed V and J ends, which lost 2 bases and 0 bases, there was a span of 6 bases. The CDR3 covers 13 residues. Measured with immunoSEQ multiplex PCR; TCRdb has only the in-frame clones, and not every one. The sample has under 200,000 clones, around 85% seen once. The sequenced sample was PBMCs. This receptor was identified in a woman aged 25 to 45 in good health and CMV-seronegative. This sequence joins TRBV5-1 and TRBJ2-7; D unresolved. The CDR3 here is CASSFISSYEQYF. DNA of the CDR3: TGCGCCAGCAGCTTCATTAGCTCCTACGAGCAGTACTTC.